This TCR beta chain was identified in a study of cytomegalovirus exposure and HLA in healthy donors. Study-level background: The 100 million to 140 million unique TCR beta sequences, from roughly 170 million T cells, were found by an earlier analysis.

The primer mix had 60 Vbeta and 13 Jbeta primers. Here immunoSEQ multiplex PCR was the method, and the copy in TCRdb shows in-frame clones only, minus some. This sample carries more than 50,000 clones, with 9.5% to 15% going to the ten biggest clones. Remarks on this clone: Its antigen is unknown.

The CDR3 is 16 residues long. The germline gives CDR1 SGHDT, CDR2 YYEEEE. Trimming cost V 5 bases and J 3 bases, with 19 bases left between them. Regarding the study as a whole: Productive status was seen about 90% or about 30% of the time for most TCR beta V segments in an earlier analysis. A few V segments could not be told apart, such as TRBV6-2 and TRBV6-3, and were left out. The authors enumerated around 150 TCR beta chains as linked to cytomegalovirus.

This TCR was sampled from a man aged 18-30 years in good health and CMV-seropositive. Sequenced: PBMCs. The gene calls are TRBV5-6 and TRBJ2-3; possible D gene TRBD1, 6 bases. This chain's CDR3 is CASSWEFDRSTDTQYF. The CDR3 DNA reads TGTGCCAGCAGTTGGGAGTTCGACAGGTCAACAGATACGCAGTATTTT. Complete variable domain (other parts from reference TRBV5-6 and TRBJ2-3): DAGVTQSPTHLIKTRGQQVTLRCSPKSGHDTVSWYQQALGQGPQFIFQYYEEEERQRGNFPDRFSGHQFPNYSSELNVNALLLGDSALYLCASSWEFDRSTDTQYFGPGTRLTVL.